Detailed here is one TCR beta chain. As yet, its antigen is unknown. V was clipped by 5 bases and J by 6 bases; unmatched bases: 7. This CDR3 region has 14 residues. Germline CDR1 reads MNHEY; CDR2 reads SVGAGI. Participants comprised healthy donors of bone marrow. Primers: 60 Vbeta forward and 13 Jbeta reverse. Sequencing was performed with immunoSEQ multiplex PCR; in TCRdb, only in-frame clones are kept and a portion is missing. The table includes some 160,000 clones, around 80% detected once. The sample comes from a study of cytomegalovirus exposure and HLA in healthy donors. Overall study: A previous analysis identified 100 million or so unique TCR beta sequences derived from around 200 million T cells. Study findings and constraints: Later analysis found that TCR beta chains associated with HLA were more clonally expanded than other, equally common chains. A missense variant in DCLRE1C was later tied to TCR beta V- and J-gene trimming.

J is TRBJ2-1 and V is TRBV6-5; 7 nucleotides match TRBD1. Sequenced material: PBMCs. The sequence was obtained from a man in his fifties or sixties in good health and CMV-seropositive. The DNA of the CDR3 is TGTGCCAGCAGTAAACGACGGGACAGCAATGAGCAGTTCTTC. Protein: CASSKRRDSNEQFF.